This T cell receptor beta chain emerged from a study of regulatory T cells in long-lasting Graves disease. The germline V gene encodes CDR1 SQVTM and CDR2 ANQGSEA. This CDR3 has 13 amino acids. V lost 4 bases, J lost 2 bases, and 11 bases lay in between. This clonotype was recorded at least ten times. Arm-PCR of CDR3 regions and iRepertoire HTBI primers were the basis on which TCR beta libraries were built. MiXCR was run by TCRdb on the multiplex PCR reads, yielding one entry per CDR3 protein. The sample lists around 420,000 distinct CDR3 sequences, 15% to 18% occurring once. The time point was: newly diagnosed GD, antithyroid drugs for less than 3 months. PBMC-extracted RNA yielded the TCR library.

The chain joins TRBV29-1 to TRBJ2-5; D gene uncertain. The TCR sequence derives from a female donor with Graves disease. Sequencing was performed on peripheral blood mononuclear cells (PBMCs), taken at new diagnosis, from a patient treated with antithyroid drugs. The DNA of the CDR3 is TGCAGCGTTGCGACGGAACAGCAAGAGACCCAGTACTTC. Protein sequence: CSVATEQQETQYF.